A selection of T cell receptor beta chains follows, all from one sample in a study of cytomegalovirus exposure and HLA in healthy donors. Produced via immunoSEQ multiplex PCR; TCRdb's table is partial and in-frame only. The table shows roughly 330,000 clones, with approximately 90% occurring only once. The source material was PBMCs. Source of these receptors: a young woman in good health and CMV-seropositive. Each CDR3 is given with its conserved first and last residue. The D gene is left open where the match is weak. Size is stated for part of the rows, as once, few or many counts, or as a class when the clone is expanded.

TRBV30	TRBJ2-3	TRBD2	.	CAWSKTAGTSRPWQYF	TGTGCCTGGAGTAAAACCGCCGGGACTAGCCGGCCGTGGCAGTATTTT
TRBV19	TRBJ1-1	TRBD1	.	CASIRDRGLGEAFF	TGTGCCAGCATCCGGGACAGGGGGCTGGGTGAAGCTTTCTTT
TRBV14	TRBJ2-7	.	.	CASSQVFGGPYEQYF	TGTGCCAGCAGCCAAGTGTTCGGGGGGCCCTACGAGCAGTACTTC
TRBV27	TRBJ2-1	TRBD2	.	CASTLGGRGYNEQFF	TGTGCCAGCACCTTGGGGGGGAGGGGCTACAATGAGCAGTTCTTC
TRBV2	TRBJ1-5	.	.	CASSERRQGNQPQHF	TGTGCCAGCAGTGAAAGGCGCCAGGGCAATCAGCCCCAGCATTTT
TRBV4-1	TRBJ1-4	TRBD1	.	CASSQVPGTVNEKLFF	TGCGCCAGCAGCCAAGTACCCGGGACAGTAAATGAAAAACTGTTTTTT
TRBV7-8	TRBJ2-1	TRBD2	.	CASSLPKAGALNNEQFF	TGTGCCAGCAGCTTACCTAAAGCGGGGGCCTTAAACAATGAGCAGTTCTTC
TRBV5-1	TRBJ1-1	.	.	CASKEGWGATEAFF	TGCGCCAGCAAGGAGGGGTGGGGCGCCACTGAAGCTTTCTTT
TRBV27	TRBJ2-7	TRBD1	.	CASSTGQGRVSEQYF	TGTGCCAGCAGTACAGGACAGGGGCGGGTTTCCGAGCAGTACTTC
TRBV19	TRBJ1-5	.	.	CASSIDLGTGQPQHF	TGTGCCAGTAGTATAGATCTTGGGACGGGACAGCCCCAGCATTTT
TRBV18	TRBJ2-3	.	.	CASSRPGTDTQYF	TGTGCCAGCTCCCGACCGGGAACAGATACGCAGTATTTT
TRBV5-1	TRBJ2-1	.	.	CASSPPLYNEQFF	TGCGCCAGCAGCCCCCCTCTTTACAATGAGCAGTTCTTC
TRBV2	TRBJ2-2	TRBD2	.	CASIASGRPGELFF	TGTGCCAGCATAGCTAGCGGGAGGCCCGGGGAGCTGTTTTTT
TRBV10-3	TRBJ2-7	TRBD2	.	CAISESKLAGNPYEQYF	TGTGCCATCAGTGAGTCGAAACTAGCGGGAAATCCCTACGAGCAGTACTTC
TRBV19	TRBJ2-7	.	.	CASSIAESYEQYF	TGTGCCAGTAGTATAGCGGAATCCTACGAGCAGTACTTC
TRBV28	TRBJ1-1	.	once	CASSRAPMEAFF	TGTGCCAGCAGTCGGGCCCCAATGGAGGCTTTCTTT
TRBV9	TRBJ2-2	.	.	CASSVLASLSTGELFF	TGTGCCAGCAGCGTGTTAGCATCGCTAAGCACCGGGGAGCTGTTTTTT
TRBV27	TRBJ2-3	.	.	CASSFWDDTQYF	TGTGCCAGCAGTTTTTGGGACGATACGCAGTATTTT
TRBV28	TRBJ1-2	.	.	CASTWGAQGYTF	TGTGCCAGCACTTGGGGGGCTCAGGGCTACACCTTC
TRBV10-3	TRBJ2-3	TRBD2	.	CAIRIAGVGSDTQYF	TGTGCCATCAGGATAGCGGGAGTAGGGTCAGATACGCAGTATTTT
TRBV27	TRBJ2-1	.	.	CASSAQTYNEQFF	TGTGCCAGCAGTGCACAGACATACAATGAGCAGTTCTTC
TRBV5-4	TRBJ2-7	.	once	CASSLVGIVEGSYEQYF	TGTGCCAGCAGCTTGGTCGGTATTGTGGAGGGATCCTACGAGCAGTACTTC
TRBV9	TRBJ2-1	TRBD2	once	CASSVGSSGSYEQFF	TGTGCCAGCAGCGTAGGGTCTAGCGGGAGCTATGAGCAGTTCTTC
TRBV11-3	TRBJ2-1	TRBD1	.	CASSQGQGSYNEQFF	TGTGCCAGCAGCCAAGGACAGGGGTCCTACAATGAGCAGTTCTTC
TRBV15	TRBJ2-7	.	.	CATSKRGQYEQYF	TGTGCCACCAGTAAGCGGGGACAATACGAGCAGTACTTC